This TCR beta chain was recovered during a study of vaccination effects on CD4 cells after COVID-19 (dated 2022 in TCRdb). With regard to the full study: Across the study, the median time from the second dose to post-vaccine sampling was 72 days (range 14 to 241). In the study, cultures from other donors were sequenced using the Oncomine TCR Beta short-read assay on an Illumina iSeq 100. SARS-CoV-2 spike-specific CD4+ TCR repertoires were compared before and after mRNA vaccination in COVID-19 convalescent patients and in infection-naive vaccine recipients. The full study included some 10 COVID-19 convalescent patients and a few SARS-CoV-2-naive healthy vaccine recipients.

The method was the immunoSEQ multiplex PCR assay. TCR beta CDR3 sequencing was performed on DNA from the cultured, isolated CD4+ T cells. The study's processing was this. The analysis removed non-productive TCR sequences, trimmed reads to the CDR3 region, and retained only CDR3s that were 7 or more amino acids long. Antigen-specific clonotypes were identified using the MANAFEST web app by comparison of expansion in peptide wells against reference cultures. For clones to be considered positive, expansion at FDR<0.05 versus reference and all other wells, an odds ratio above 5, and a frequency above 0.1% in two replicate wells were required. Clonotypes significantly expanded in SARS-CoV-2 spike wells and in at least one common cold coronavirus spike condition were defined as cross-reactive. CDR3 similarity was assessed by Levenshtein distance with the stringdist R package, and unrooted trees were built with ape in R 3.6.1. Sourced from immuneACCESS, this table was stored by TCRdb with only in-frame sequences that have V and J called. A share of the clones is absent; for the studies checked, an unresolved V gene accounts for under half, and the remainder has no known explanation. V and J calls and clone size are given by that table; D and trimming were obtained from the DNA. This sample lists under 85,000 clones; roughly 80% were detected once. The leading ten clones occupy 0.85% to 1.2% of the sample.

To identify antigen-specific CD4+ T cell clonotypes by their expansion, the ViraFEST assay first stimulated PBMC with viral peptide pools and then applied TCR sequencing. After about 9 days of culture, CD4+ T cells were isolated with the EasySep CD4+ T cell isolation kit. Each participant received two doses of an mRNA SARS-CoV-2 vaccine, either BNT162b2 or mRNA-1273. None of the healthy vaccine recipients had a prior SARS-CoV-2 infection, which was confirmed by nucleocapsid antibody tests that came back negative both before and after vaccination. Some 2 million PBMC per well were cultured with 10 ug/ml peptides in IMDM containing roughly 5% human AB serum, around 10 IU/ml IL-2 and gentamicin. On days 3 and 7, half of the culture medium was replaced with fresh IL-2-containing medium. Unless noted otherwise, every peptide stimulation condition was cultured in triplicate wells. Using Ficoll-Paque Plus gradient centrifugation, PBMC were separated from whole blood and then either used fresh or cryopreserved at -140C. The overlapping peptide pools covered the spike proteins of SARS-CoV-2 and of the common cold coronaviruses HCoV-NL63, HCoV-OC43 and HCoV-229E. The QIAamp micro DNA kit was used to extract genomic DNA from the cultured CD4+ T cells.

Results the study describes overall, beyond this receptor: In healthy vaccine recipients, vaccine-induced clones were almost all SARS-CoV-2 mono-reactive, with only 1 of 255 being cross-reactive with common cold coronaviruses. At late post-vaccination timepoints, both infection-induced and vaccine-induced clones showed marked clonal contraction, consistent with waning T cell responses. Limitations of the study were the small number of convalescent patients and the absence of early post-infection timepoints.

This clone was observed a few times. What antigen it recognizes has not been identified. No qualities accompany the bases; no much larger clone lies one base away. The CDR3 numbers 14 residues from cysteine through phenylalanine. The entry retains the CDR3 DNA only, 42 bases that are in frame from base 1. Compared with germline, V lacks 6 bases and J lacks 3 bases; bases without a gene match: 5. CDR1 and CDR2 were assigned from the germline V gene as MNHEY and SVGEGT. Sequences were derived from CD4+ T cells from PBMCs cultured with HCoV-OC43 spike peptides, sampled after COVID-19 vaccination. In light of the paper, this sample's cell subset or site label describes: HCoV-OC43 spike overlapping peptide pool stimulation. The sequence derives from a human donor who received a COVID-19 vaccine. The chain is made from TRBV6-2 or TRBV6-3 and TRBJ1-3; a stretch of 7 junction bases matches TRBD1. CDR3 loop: CASSRSGGGNTIYF. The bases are TGTGCCAGCAGCCGTTCAGGGGGTGGAAACACCATATATTTT.